These 20 T cell receptor beta chains came from one sample sequenced in a study of identical twins. TCRdb analysed the 5' RACE reads with MiXCR anew, one entry per CDR3 protein. This table has around 250,000 distinct CDR3 sequences, about an eighth appearing once. The sample was also reused in another study, on yellow fever vaccine responses in identical twins.

The sequenced sample consisted of memory (CD45RO+) T cells sorted from blood. Source of these receptors: a woman aged 18-30 years in good health.

This clonotype showed up just a few times. The V call is TRBV20-1, the J call TRBJ2-4; D is unresolved. The germline CDR1 and CDR2 sequences are DFQATT and SNEGSKA (reference sequence). V was pared by 3 bases and J by 6 bases, with 9 bases between. The length of the CDR3 is 12 residues. The CDR3 region is CSASSPINIQYF. As DNA, the CDR3 is TGCAGTGCTAGCTCCCCTATAAACATTCAGTACTTC.

This chain links TRBV7-2 with TRBJ1-3, with TRBD1 as a possible D gene (5 bases). The CDR3 is made up of 15 amino acids. In germline, CDR1 is SGHTA, CDR2 FQGNSA. V shed 2 bases and J shed 0 bases, with 8 bases lying between them. CDR3 coding DNA: TGTGCCAGCAGCTTAAGCGACAGCTCTGGAAACACCATATATTTT. It codes for CASSLSDSSGNTIYF.

J is TRBJ2-7 and V is TRBV6-1; 8 nucleotides align to TRBD1. The CDR3 totals 18 residues. Germline V gene sequence: CDR1 MNHNS, CDR2 SASEGT. With V trimmed by 7 bases and J by 4 bases, 21 bases remained unmatched. CDR3 DNA sequence: TGTGCCAGCACTAATGATCGACAGGGGCTAATAACGAAGTACGAGCAGTACTTC. Translated, it gives CASTNDRQGLITKYEQYF.

The CDR3 nucleotides are TGTGCCACCAGCAGAGGAATAGCGGGACACGGGAGGCGGACCGGGGAGCTGTTTTTT. As protein: CATSRGIAGHGRRTGELFF. The chain joins TRBV15 to TRBJ2-2; 8 bases are shared with TRBD2. The V gene's germline CDR1 is LNHNV and CDR2 YYDKDF (reference sequence). The CDR3 loop spans 19 amino acids. The junction had 15 bases not matched to a gene; V was cut back by 1 base and J by 5 bases.

This clonotype was seen more than once but under ten times. The chain carries TRBV2 and TRBJ2-5, with TRBD2 matching 7 bases. The CDR3 runs 15 residues. Germline CDR1 SNHLY, CDR2 FYNNEI. The V segment lost 6 bases and the J segment 7 bases; nucleotides outside the gene matches: 14. The CDR3 DNA is TGTGCCAGCAGCACCAGCGGGGCACCCCTGGGGACCCAGTACTTC. Translation: CASSTSGAPLGTQYF. Complete variable domain (other parts from reference TRBV2 and TRBJ2-5): EPEVTQTPSHQVTQMGQEVILRCVPISNHLYFYWYRQILGQKVEFLVSFYNNEISEKSEIFDDQFSVERPDGSNFTLKIRSTKLEDSAMYFCASSTSGAPLGTQYFGPGTRLLVL.

About this clonotype itself: The junction and the germline gene differ at one end; a read error may be behind it. This chain's CDR3 is CASSLGGSNGDTQYF. CDR3 DNA sequence: TGTGCTAGCAGCTTGGGGGGCAGTAATGGGGATACGCAGTATTTT. The chain links TRBV7-7 to TRBJ2-3, with D perhaps assigned TRBD1 or TRBD2 (6 bases each). Per germline, CDR1 SSHAT and CDR2 FNYEAQ (reference sequence). The CDR3 is made up of 15 amino acids.

This clonotype has only a few counts. V gene TRBV4-2 combines with J gene TRBJ2-7, with 8 nucleotides matching TRBD1. There are 15 residues in the CDR3. Germline-derived CDR1 and CDR2 are LGHNA and YNFKEQ. Trimming took 3 bases from V and 6 from J; bases not matched to a gene: 10. The CDR3 bases are TGTGCCAGCAGCCAGACTTCGACAGGGGTGGCCGAGCAGTACTTC. This encodes CASSQTSTGVAEQYF.

This clonotype was detected only a few times. The chain is built from TRBV11-2 and TRBJ1-6; no clear D. This CDR3 has 18 amino acids. The V gene's germline CDR1 is SGHAT and CDR2 FQNNGV. The ends were cut back, 1 base at V and 0 bases at J, with 13 bases in the middle. For the CDR3, the DNA is TGTGCCAGCAGCTTAGGCGGCGGACGGAGCTCCTATAATTCACCCCTCCACTTT. Its translation: CASSLGGGRSSYNSPLHF.

Many counts were recorded for this clonotype. The chain carries TRBV10-3 and TRBJ2-1, with D perhaps matching TRBD2 (5 bases). Trimming shortened V by 8 bases and J by 6 bases, and 17 bases separated the two germline ends. Germline V gives CDR1 ENHRY, CDR2 SYGVKD. There are 14 residues in the CDR3. The CDR3 bases are TGTGCCATCGATGAGGGAAGGGAAGCCAATGAGCAGTTCTTC. It codes for CAIDEGREANEQFF.

The chain is built from TRBV27 and TRBJ2-1, with unresolved D. Germline V gives CDR1 MNHEY, CDR2 SMNVEV (reference sequence). The CDR3 consists of 15 residues. Trimming stripped 6 bases from V and 5 bases from J, with 17 bases between. In DNA, the CDR3 is TGTGCCAGCAGACCTGCCTTAGTCCGGGACAATGAGCAGTTCTTC. Translation: CASRPALVRDNEQFF.

This chain uses TRBV5-1 with TRBJ2-7, with D unresolved. Trimming removed 0 bases at V and 1 base at J, with 11 bases between. Germline lookup yields CDR1 SGHRS and CDR2 YFSETQ. This CDR3 region has 15 residues. This chain's CDR3 is CASSLGGSLSYEQYF. The CDR3 coding sequence is TGCGCCAGCAGCTTGGGAGGTTCACTTTCCTACGAGCAGTACTTC.

This clonotype was recorded at least ten times. The V call is TRBV5-5, the J call TRBJ2-1; no reliable D call. The CDR3 is made up of 15 amino acids. Germline V gene lookup returns CDR1 SGHKS and CDR2 YYEKEE (reference sequence). V gave up 0 bases and J gave up 9 bases, with 16 bases separating them. The CDR3 coding sequence is TGTGCCAGCAGCTTGGAATATTCCCTGATGGGTGAGCAGTTCTTC. As protein: CASSLEYSLMGEQFF.

This clonotype was counted ten times or more. The chain uses TRBV6-1 and TRBJ2-7; 7 bases line up with TRBD1. Germline CDR1 reads MNHNS; CDR2 reads SASEGT. Trimming took 6 bases from V and 2 from J; bases not matched to a gene: 1. The CDR3 spans 12 residues. The CDR3 here is CASSGTAYEQYF. Here the CDR3 DNA reads TGTGCCAGCAGCGGGACAGCCTACGAGCAGTACTTC.

V usage is TRBV7-9 and J usage is TRBJ2-2; possible D gene TRBD2, 6 bases. CDR3 length: 14 residues. The V end was cut by 3 bases, the J end by 7 bases, with 12 bases between. Germline CDR1 and CDR2: SEHNR and FQNEAQ (reference sequence). The CDR3 sequence: CASSLTGVSGELFF. In DNA form, the CDR3 reads TGTGCCAGCAGCTTGACGGGGGTGAGCGGGGAGCTGTTTTTT. Filled out from reference TRBV7-9 and TRBJ2-2, the complete variable domain reads DTGVSQNPRHKITKRGQNVTFRCDPISEHNRLYWYRQTLGQGPEFLTYFQNEAQLEKSRLLSDRFSAERPKGSFSTLEIQRTEQGDSAMYLCASSLTGVSGELFFGEGSRLTVL.

This clonotype was seen many times. V usage is TRBV15 and J usage is TRBJ2-7; 7 nucleotides line up with TRBD1. V was clipped by 1 base and J by 5 bases; unmatched bases: 5. The CDR3 is 14 amino acids. Germline CDR1 reads LNHNV; CDR2 reads YYDKDF (reference sequence). In DNA form, the CDR3 reads TGTGCCACCAGCAGAGGAAGGGGGCTAAACGAGCAGTACTTC. Its protein is CATSRGRGLNEQYF.

The chain has TRBV4-3 and TRBJ2-5, with 8 bases matching TRBD2. The J segment lost 4 bases and the V segment lost 2 bases, leaving 0 bases of the junction unmatched. Per germline, CDR1 LGHNA and CDR2 YSLEER. This CDR3 has 13 residues. CDR3 bases: TGCGCCAGCAGCCAACTAGCGGGAGAGACCCAGTACTTC. It encodes CASSQLAGETQYF.

The chain is built from TRBV6-5 and TRBJ1-5; the D gene is possibly TRBD1 (5 bases). CDR3 length: 14 residues. CDR1 is MNHEY, CDR2 SVGAGI, per germline. V lost 2 bases and J lost 7, with 12 bases in between. CDR3 sequence reads: CASSYSQGGQPQHF. Here the CDR3 DNA reads TGTGCCAGCAGTTACAGTCAGGGAGGACAGCCCCAGCATTTT.

The table lists this clonotype with a few counts. J is TRBJ2-2 and V is TRBV11-3; TRBD2 agrees at 7 bases. Per germline, CDR1 SGHNT and CDR2 YENEEA. Trimming cost V 5 bases and J 7 bases; bases outside gene matches: 10. The CDR3 length is 15 residues. The CDR3 nucleotides read TGTGCCAGCAGCCCTGGACTAGATAAAAACGGGGAGCTGTTTTTT. Translated: CASSPGLDKNGELFF.

The chain recombines TRBV7-8 with TRBJ2-7; D perhaps matches TRBD1 (6 bases). The CDR3 is made up of 12 amino acids. V lost 3 bases and J lost 7, with 10 bases in between. The germline V gene encodes CDR1 SGHVS and CDR2 FQNEAQ. The CDR3 DNA reads TGTGCCAGCAGCTTCTCAGGGGCGGAGCAGTACTTC. It yields the protein CASSFSGAEQYF.

This clonotype was detected ten times or more. J is TRBJ1-5 and V is TRBV12-3 or TRBV12-4; D may be TRBD1 (6 bases). The CDR3 spans 15 residues. Trimming cost V 5 bases and J 0 bases, with 11 bases left between them. The CDR3 DNA sequence: TGTGCCAGCAGTGGGGGCGGGCTTAGCAATCAGCCCCAGCATTTT. It is translated as CASSGGGLSNQPQHF.